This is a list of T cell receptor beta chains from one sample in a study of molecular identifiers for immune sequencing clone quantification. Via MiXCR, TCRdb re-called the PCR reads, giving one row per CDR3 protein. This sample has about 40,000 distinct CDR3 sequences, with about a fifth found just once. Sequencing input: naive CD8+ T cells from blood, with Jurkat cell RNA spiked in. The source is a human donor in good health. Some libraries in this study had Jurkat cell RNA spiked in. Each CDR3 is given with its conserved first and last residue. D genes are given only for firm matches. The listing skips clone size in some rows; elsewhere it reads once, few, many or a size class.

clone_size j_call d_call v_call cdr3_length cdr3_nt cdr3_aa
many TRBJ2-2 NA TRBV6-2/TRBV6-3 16 TGTGCCAGCAGCTCCAATGAACAGGGAGCTCCCGGGGAGCTGTTTTTT CASSSNEQGAPGELFF
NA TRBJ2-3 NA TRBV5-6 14 TGTGCCAGCAGCTGGGGGACCAGCACAGATACGCAGTATTTT CASSWGTSTDTQYF
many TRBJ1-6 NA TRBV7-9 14 TGTGCCAGCAGCTACGGGGGGTATAATTCACCCCTCCACTTT CASSYGGYNSPLHF
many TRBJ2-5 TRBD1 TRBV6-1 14 TGTGCCAGCGACAGGGCTGTTTTATCGGAGACCCAGTACTTC CASDRAVLSETQYF
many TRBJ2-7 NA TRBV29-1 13 TGCAGCGTTACAATAGGGAGCACCTACGAGCAGTACTTC CSVTIGSTYEQYF
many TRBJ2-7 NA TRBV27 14 TGTGCCAGCAGTTTCAACGGGGTTTACTACGAGCAGTACTTC CASSFNGVYYEQYF
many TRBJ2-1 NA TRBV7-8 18 TGTGCCAGCAGCTTAGTTAGGTGGTTTGGCGGGTCCCCCAATGAGCAGTTCTTC CASSLVRWFGGSPNEQFF
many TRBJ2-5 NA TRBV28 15 TGTGCCAGCAGTTTGACCCCCGCATCCCAAGAGACCCAGTACTTC CASSLTPASQETQYF
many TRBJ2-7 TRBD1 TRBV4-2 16 TGTGCCAGCAGCCAAGAACAGGGGGTCCTCTCCTACGAGCAGTACTTC CASSQEQGVLSYEQYF
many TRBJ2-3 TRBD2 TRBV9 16 TGTGCCAGCAGCGTAGGTCTAGCGGAACGTGGGGATACGCAGTATTTT CASSVGLAERGDTQYF
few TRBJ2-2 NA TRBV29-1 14 TGCAGCGTTGAAGACTCTCAGGTTTTGGGGGAGCTGTTTTTT CSVEDSQVLGELFF
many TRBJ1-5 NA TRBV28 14 TGTGCCAGCATTATCCAGGGAGGCAATCAGCCCCAGCATTTT CASIIQGGNQPQHF
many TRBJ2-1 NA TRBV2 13 TGTGCCAGCGGCCGGCCGTTATACAATGAGCAGTTCTTC CASGRPLYNEQFF
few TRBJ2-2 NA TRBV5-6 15 TGTGCCAGCAGCTTTGCAGCGGCGAACACCGGGGAGCTGTTTTTT CASSFAAANTGELFF
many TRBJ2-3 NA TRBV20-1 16 TGCAGTGCTAGAGAAGGTGGGACGGTAGGGCCAGATACGCAGTATTTT CSAREGGTVGPDTQYF
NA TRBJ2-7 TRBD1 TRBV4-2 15 TGTGCCAGCAGCCAAGAAGAGACAGGGATCTGGGAGCAGTACTTC CASSQEETGIWEQYF
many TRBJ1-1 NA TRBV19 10 TGTGCCAGTAGTGACGGTGAAGCTTTCTTT CASSDGEAFF
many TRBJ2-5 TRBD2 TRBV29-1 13 TGCAGCGTTGATAGGGACTATTCATGGAGCCAGTACTTC CSVDRDYSWSQYF
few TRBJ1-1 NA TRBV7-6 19 TGTGCCAGCAGGCTCCCCAAGCCCGAAAGCGGGGTGATGGACACTGAAGCTTTCTTT CASRLPKPESGVMDTEAFF
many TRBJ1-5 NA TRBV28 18 TGTGCCAGCAGTTCGACGGGCTTGGAGGGAACGGGCAATCAGCCCCAGCATTTT CASSSTGLEGTGNQPQHF
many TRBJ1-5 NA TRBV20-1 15 TGCAGTGCCACCGTGGGGTTCCTCAGCAATCAGCCCCAGCATTTT CSATVGFLSNQPQHF
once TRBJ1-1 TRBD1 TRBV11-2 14 TGTGCCAGCAGCCCCAGGGGGGGAAACACTGAAGCTTTCTTT CASSPRGGNTEAFF
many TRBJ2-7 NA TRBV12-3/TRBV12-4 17 TGTGCCAGCACCGGCACCCGGTCAGGGGTCAGCTCCTACGAGCAGTACTTC CASTGTRSGVSSYEQYF
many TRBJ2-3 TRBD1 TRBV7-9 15 TGTGCTCTAAGTGGGACAGGGGGCGCGACAGATACGCAGTATTTT CALSGTGGATDTQYF
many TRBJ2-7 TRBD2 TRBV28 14 TGTGCCAGCAGGATCTCGGCGGGAGCCTACGAGCAGTACTTC CASRISAGAYEQYF
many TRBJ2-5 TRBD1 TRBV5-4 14 TGTGCCAGCAGCTCGGGACAGGGACAAGAGACCCAGTACTTC CASSSGQGQETQYF
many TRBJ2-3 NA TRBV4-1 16 TGCGCCAGCAGCCATGAGCGGGCTACTAGCACAGATACGCAGTATTTT CASSHERATSTDTQYF
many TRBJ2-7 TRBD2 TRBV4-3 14 TGCGCCAGCAGCCCAATGACTAGCGGGTACGAGCAGTACTTC CASSPMTSGYEQYF
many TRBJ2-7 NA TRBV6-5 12 TGTGCCAGCAGTCCCCCCGGACAAAAGCAGTACTTC CASSPPGQKQYF
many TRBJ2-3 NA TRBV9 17 TGTGCCAGCAGCGTTCTTAGTCGAACCGGCTTAACAGATACGCAGTATTTT CASSVLSRTGLTDTQYF
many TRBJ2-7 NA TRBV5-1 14 TGCGCCAGCAGCGCACAACACAGCTCCTACGAGCAGTACTTC CASSAQHSSYEQYF
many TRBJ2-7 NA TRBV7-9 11 TGTGCCAGCGCACTAGGAGGCGAGCAGTACTTC CASALGGEQYF
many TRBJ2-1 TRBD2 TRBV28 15 TGTGCCAGCAGTTTAGGGACTAGCTCCTACAATGAGCAGTTCTTC CASSLGTSSYNEQFF
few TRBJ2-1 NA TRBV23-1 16 TGCGCCAGCAGTCAAAGGTTGGAGGGCCCAAAGAATGAGCAGTTCTTC CASSQRLEGPKNEQFF
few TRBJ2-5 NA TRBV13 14 TGTGCCAGCAGCTTACGGGGACTGCAAGAGACCCAGTACTTC CASSLRGLQETQYF
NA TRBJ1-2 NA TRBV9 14 TGTGCCAGCAGCGTAGGGGAATCCTCGGATGGCTACACCTTC CASSVGESSDGYTF
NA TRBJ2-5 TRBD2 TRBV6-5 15 TGTGCCAGCACCTACACGGGGGGGTACCAAGAGACCCAGTACTTC CASTYTGGYQETQYF